The subject of this entry is one T cell receptor (beta chain). Its antigen is unknown. Nothing much larger sits one base from this clone, and base qualities are not available. The data originate from a study of blood T cell repertoires in COVID-19 (TCRdb year 2020). For context, the study as a whole: The collaborator samples originated in the United States, Italy and Spain and spanned the acute and convalescent phases of COVID-19. The prospective study material was composed of cDNA or gDNA derived from T cells, B-cell-depleted T cells, or PBMCs. Subjects who had been exposed to COVID-19, were actively infected with it, or had recovered from it provided the deeply sampled blood TCRbeta repertoires that made up the dataset. The repertoires were made available in a free public database intended to serve as a resource for research on the immune response to SARS-CoV-2. Samples came from the ongoing ImmuneRACE study (first 160 participants) plus 1,254 subjects from 6 global collaborators. Sample metadata almost always included a de-identified subject ID, COVID-19 status, age in years and sex. Where available, HLA class I and class II types were obtained from metadata supplied by the sample provider rather than from assay-based typing. Results the study describes overall, beyond this receptor: Clinical and demographic metadata were provided uncurated, with the amount varying by source and participant.

TCRbeta CDR3 regions were amplified from genomic DNA using the immunoSEQ Assay, a bias-controlled multiplex PCR. As for the original processing: Within the assay, amplification of reference gene primers was used to estimate how many nucleated cells each sample contained. To quantify the absolute abundance of each unique TCRbeta CDR3 rearrangement, sequence reads were collapsed and filtered. For each sample, productive Simpson clonality was calculated as the square root of Simpson's diversity index over productive rearrangements. TCRdb holds this immuneACCESS table with in-frame rearrangements only. Some clones are missing; in checked studies, unresolved V genes explain under half, and the rest has no known cause. V, J and clone size derive from that table, while D and trimming were established from the DNA sequence. The sample table holds some 100,000 clones, of which around four fifths were seen once. The ten most abundant clones make up 16% of the sample.

V is cut by 3 bases and J by 1 base, and the space between the germline ends is 7 bases. Based on the germline V gene, the CDR1 and CDR2 sequences are KGHSH and LQKENI. The CDR3 measures 13 amino acids from cysteine to phenylalanine. Left in the record is the CDR3 DNA by itself, 39 bases read in frame from the first base. Whole blood was collected in K2EDTA tubes by collaborating institutions according to the institutions' own protocols. Collaborator samples were shipped for TCRbeta analysis as frozen whole blood, isolated PBMCs, or DNA extracted from either sample type. This receptor was obtained from a human donor in a cohort sampled during active COVID-19. The chain joins TRBV18 to TRBJ2-7; TRBD2 is perhaps the D gene, given 5 matching bases. Sequenced material: peripheral blood. CDR3 protein: CASSPGLSYEQYF. Read as DNA, the sequence is TGTGCCAGCTCACCCGGACTTTCCTACGAGCAGTACTTC.